The present entry profiles one TCR beta chain with its context. Its antigen is currently unknown. This entry is derived from a study of cytomegalovirus exposure and HLA in healthy donors. Turning to the study itself: Among fewer than 500 genotyped donors, around 80% fell in the Caucasian-associated ancestry cluster.

The CDR3 contains 13 residues. V shed 6 bases and J shed 4 bases, with 12 bases lying between them. CDR1 and CDR2 (germline): MNHEY, SVGAGI. Overall study results and limits: The authors listed approximately 150 TCR beta chains as cytomegalovirus-associated. A later analysis linked a missense DCLRE1C variant to TCR beta V- and J-gene trimming. Certain sequence variants were highly shared and formed a cluster, and this cluster was likely a sequencing artifact.

Vbeta (60) and Jbeta (13) primers were used in the PCR. Libraries were prepared by immunoSEQ multiplex PCR; TCRdb keeps only in-frame clonotypes and omits some of them. This table holds some 120,000 clones, roughly 82% found once. The receptor was isolated from a woman aged 18 to 35 in good health and CMV-seropositive. This rearrangement joins TRBV6-5 to TRBJ1-2; D possibly corresponds to TRBD1 (5 bases). Specimen: PBMCs. CDR3 in DNA: TGTGCCAGCAGCTTCGGACAAAGCTATGGCTACACCTTC. It yields the protein CASSFGQSYGYTF.